This T cell receptor beta chain was captured in a study of T cell repertoires in cytomegalovirus infection. At the level of the study: A matching HLA type, together with CMV infection, was signaled by public TCR beta signatures.

As regards this clonotype: Antigen specificity is unknown.

MiXCR was run by TCRdb on the reads, yielding one entry per CDR3 protein. The sample has about 770,000 distinct CDR3 sequences; almost 30% are singletons. This CDR3 is 16 amino acids long. Per germline, CDR1 MDHEN and CDR2 SYDVKM. The ends lost 6 bases at V and 0 bases at J; junction bases unmatched: 4. The TCR was taken from a human donor in good health (CMV status not recorded). Some clones in this sample may be carry-over from other donors' samples. The chain employs TRBV28 and TRBJ1-6; 8 bases agree with TRBD1. The sequenced sample was cultured CD8+ T cells from PBMCs, obtained from culture after CMV antigen stimulation. In DNA, the CDR3 is TGTGCCAGCAGCCCGGACAGGGCCTCCTATAATTCACCCCTCCACTTT. Amino acids: CASSPDRASYNSPLHF.